This section outlines one T cell receptor (beta chain) sequence together with its context. This CDR3 comprises 17 residues. Losses at the gene ends were 6 bases for V and 0 bases for J; bases not matched to a gene: 14. In germline, CDR1 is MNHNS, CDR2 SASEGT. The authors ran a second PCR of about 7 to 11 cycles using a sample-barcoded 5' primer and a J-beta primer mix. Each cDNA molecule, via a template-switch adaptor with 12 random nucleotides, was tagged. Each CDR3 protein gets one entry after TCRdb re-called the 5' RACE reads with MiXCR. The sample has 850,000 or so distinct CDR3 sequences; 25% to 30% are singletons. This entry comes from a study of blood T cells in healthy people across ages. About the study: About one barcoded beta molecule was captured per two T cells (by template switching).

The sample, approximately 10 milliliters of peripheral blood, was drawn from each donor. PBMCs were isolated at a quantity of at least 7 million per sample. The chain carries TRBV6-1 and TRBJ2-7, with TRBD2 matching 7 bases. Input material: blood. This TCR derives from a woman aged 80 or older in good health. The CDR3 here is CASRPEPAREYSYEQYF. In nucleotides, the CDR3 is TGTGCCAGCAGGCCAGAACCGGCGCGGGAGTACTCCTACGAGCAGTACTTC.